This record covers a single T cell receptor (beta chain). Its antigen remains unknown. The source of the sample is a study of T cell responses to AZD1222 COVID-19 vaccine. The CDR3 length is 15 residues. The V segment lost 4 bases and the J segment 2 bases; nucleotides outside the gene matches: 4. In germline, CDR1 is SEHNR, CDR2 FQNEAQ (reference sequence). Method: immunoSEQ multiplex PCR; TCRdb's copy keeps in-frame clones and lacks some. The sample consists of around 180,000 clones, more than 70% of them appearing once. General study results and limits: Donors were mostly white British, more females; clonal diversity possibly underestimated. Spike was spanned by vaccine-associated CD4 TCRs, which were dominant at 160-218 and 743-854.

The source of this sequence is an adult who received the AZD1222 COVID-19 vaccine. The chain has TRBV7-9 and TRBJ1-1; 10 bases map to TRBD1. Here the sequenced sample was peripheral blood, taken 28 days after the second AZD1222 dose. The CDR3 spells CASSSTTGGNTEAFF. CDR3 nucleotides: TGTGCCAGCAGCTCTACGACAGGGGGCAACACTGAAGCTTTCTTT.